The 14 T cell receptor beta chains below all came from one sample that was sequenced in a study of T cell responses to AZD1222 COVID-19 vaccine. Data came from immunoSEQ multiplex PCR; TCRdb stores just in-frame clones and leaves some out. The data contain 85,000 to 130,000 clones, roughly 90% of them singletons. Sequencing used peripheral blood, obtained on day 0 of AZD1222 vaccination. Receptors were obtained from an adult in good health.

This CDR3 is CASSAKPRRGYTF. As DNA, the CDR3 is TGTGCCAGTAGTGCAAAGCCCCGGAGAGGCTACACCTTC. This chain joins TRBV19 and TRBJ1-2; no definite D call. Germline CDR1 reads LNHDA; CDR2 reads SQIVND (reference sequence). Trimming shortened V by 5 bases and J by 8 bases, and 15 bases separated the two germline ends. CDR3 length: 13 residues.

This clone has just one count. Other DNA sequences in this specimen translate into the identical CDR3. The CDR3 loop reads CASSLGQGVNTEAFF. CDR3 DNA: TGCGCCAGCAGCCTCGGACAGGGGGTGAACACTGAAGCTTTCTTT. The J gene is TRBJ1-1, the V gene TRBV5-1; TRBD1 matches at 10 bases. CDR1 is SGHRS, CDR2 YFSETQ, per germline. The CDR3 has 15 residues. J lost 0 bases, V lost 4 bases, and 3 bases had no gene match.

V gene TRBV19 combines with J gene TRBJ1-2; TRBD1 agrees at 9 bases. Germline loops: CDR1 LNHDA, CDR2 SQIVND (reference sequence). V dropped 5 bases and J dropped 2; count of bases not matched to a gene: 3. This CDR3 is 14 amino acids long. CDR3 sequence reads: CASSPDRGNYGYTF. The CDR3 nucleotides are TGTGCCAGTAGTCCGGACAGGGGCAACTATGGCTACACCTTC.

The chain employs TRBV5-5 and TRBJ1-1, with TRBD1 matching over 10 bases. The CDR3 is made up of 13 amino acids. V gave up 3 bases and J gave up 8 bases; unmatched junction bases: 4. Per germline, CDR1 SGHKS and CDR2 YYEKEE (reference sequence). The CDR3 here is CASSYGTGDEAFF. The DNA of the CDR3 is TGTGCCAGCAGCTATGGGACAGGGGACGAAGCTTTCTTT.

This chain uses TRBV5-6 with TRBJ2-7, with D perhaps TRBD1 or TRBD2 (5 bases each). The CDR3 covers 16 residues. Germline CDR1 SGHDT, CDR2 YYEEEE. Trimming removed 0 bases at V and 4 bases at J, with 17 bases between. The CDR3 DNA reads as TGTGCCAGCAGCTTGGGTGGGGGTAGGGTAGGATACGAGCAGTACTTC. This sequence encodes CASSLGGGRVGYEQYF.

The genes are TRBV14 and TRBJ1-2, with TRBD1 identical over 8 bases. Germline V gives CDR1 SGHDN, CDR2 FVKESK. V gave up 1 base and J gave up 3 bases; unmatched junction bases: 7. The CDR3 has 16 amino acids. As DNA, the CDR3 is TGTGCCAGCAGCCAAGGGAGAGCACAGGGGGACTATGGCTACACCTTC. Its translation is CASSQGRAQGDYGYTF. Complete variable domain (other parts from reference TRBV14 and TRBJ1-2): EAGVTQFPSHSVIEKGQTVTLRCDPISGHDNLYWYRRVMGKEIKFLLHFVKESKQDESGMPNNRFLAERTGGTYSTLKVQPAELEDSGVYFCASSQGRAQGDYGYTFGSGTRLTVV.

This chain uses TRBV10-3 with TRBJ2-7; 7 bases agree with TRBD2. The CDR3 extends over 14 amino acids. Germline CDR1 is ENHRY and CDR2 is SYGVKD. J gave up 3 bases and V 6 bases, and 8 bases lay outside the gene matches. The CDR3: CAIRGGVTDYEQYF. DNA for the CDR3: TGTGCCATCAGGGGGGGGGTCACGGACTACGAGCAGTACTTC.

The chain has TRBV7-2 and TRBJ2-2; no definite D call. With 5 bases removed from V and 6 bases from J, the gap between germline ends came to 13 bases. The CDR3 length is 14 residues. Germline V gene lookup returns CDR1 SGHTA and CDR2 FQGNSA. CDR3 sequence (DNA): TGTGCCAGCAGCCCCCAGTTTCAGGCCGGGGAGCTGTTTTTT. Translated: CASSPQFQAGELFF.

The chain uses TRBV25-1 and TRBJ2-7; the match to TRBD1 covers 10 bases. Per germline, CDR1 MGHDK and CDR2 SYGVNS. Germline trimming cut 3 bases from V and 2 bases from J; bases unmatched to any gene: 7. The CDR3 spans 16 residues. The CDR3 here is CASSDSGTGDPYEQYF. The CDR3 DNA reads as TGTGCCAGCAGTGATTCTGGGACAGGGGACCCCTACGAGCAGTACTTC.

The genes are TRBV6-5 and TRBJ2-2; D is unresolved. The CDR3 runs to 16 residues. Germline V gives CDR1 MNHEY, CDR2 SVGAGI. The V end was cut by 0 bases, the J end by 1 base, with 9 bases between. The CDR3 is CASSYSGWGNTGELFF. The CDR3 coding sequence is TGTGCCAGCAGTTACTCGGGTTGGGGGAACACCGGGGAGCTGTTTTTT.

This rearrangement joins TRBV19 to TRBJ1-3; no reliable D call. This CDR3 is 16 amino acids long. Looked up from germline, CDR1 is LNHDA and CDR2 is SQIVND (reference sequence). Trimming stripped 3 bases from V and 1 base from J, with 13 bases between. The CDR3 DNA reads TGTGCCAGTAGTATCACCGGGGTTGGGTCTGGAAACACCATATATTTT. It specifies CASSITGVGSGNTIYF. Full variable domain (outside the CDR3, taken from reference TRBV19 and TRBJ1-3): DGGITQSPKYLFRKEGQNVTLSCEQNLNHDAMYWYRQDPGQGLRLIYYSQIVNDFQKGDIAEGYSVSREKKESFPLTVTSAQKNPTAFYLCASSITGVGSGNTIYFGEGSWLTVV.

J is TRBJ2-2 and V is TRBV12-5; D gene unclear. Germline CDR1 and CDR2: LGHNT and FRNRAP. This CDR3 contains 14 residues. Trimming removed 3 bases from V and 9 bases from J, with 14 bases in between. The CDR3 DNA reads as TGTGCTAGTGGTTTCCGGGCCGAAGGGCGGGAGCTGTTTTTT. It specifies CASGFRAEGRELFF.

The chain employs TRBV28 and TRBJ1-2; 11 positions agree with TRBD1. CDR1 and CDR2 (germline): MDHEN, SYDVKM. V shed 5 bases and J 8 bases; nucleotides not matched to a gene: 10. The CDR3 consists of 15 residues. CDR3 coding DNA: TGTGCCAGCAGTCTCGGACAGGGGGCAGCGATGGGCTACACCTTC. Protein: CASSLGQGAAMGYTF.

The chain uses TRBV5-1 and TRBJ1-2; D uncertain. This CDR3 is built from 11 residues. Germline V gene sequence: CDR1 SGHRS, CDR2 YFSETQ. Trimming pared 3 bases from V and 2 bases from J, leaving 2 bases between. The CDR3: CASSSNYGYTF. In nucleotides, the CDR3 is TGCGCCAGCAGCTCGAACTATGGCTACACCTTC.